Reported below is one T cell receptor beta chain. The data were taken from a study of blood T cell repertoires in COVID-19. Looking at the study overall: Collection of acute and convalescent COVID-19 samples took place in the United States, Italy and Spain.

Per the original methods: Reference gene primer amplification in the assay estimated nucleated cell counts. Using immunoSEQ multiplex PCR, the repertoire was profiled, and TCRdb retains in-frame clones only, with some absent. V and J calls and clone size are those listed in that table; D and trimming were worked out from the DNA. The repertoire holds around 67,000 clones, with about four fifths as singletons. The receptor comes from a man between 65 and 80 years old with acute or convalescent COVID-19. Sequences were obtained from peripheral blood.

The DNA of the CDR3 is TGTGCCAGCTCACCTGCGCACACAGCTAATGAAAAACTGTTTTTT. The encoded protein is CASSPAHTANEKLFF. J is TRBJ1-4 and V is TRBV18; D is undetermined. Deletions cut 3 bases from V and 3 bases from J, with 11 bases between. The CDR3 totals 15 residues. Germline V CDR1 and CDR2: KGHSH, LQKENI. Full variable domain (outside the CDR3, taken from reference TRBV18 and TRBJ1-4): NAGVMQNPRHLVRRRGQEARLRCSPMKGHSHVYWYRQLPEEGLKFMVYLQKENIIDESGMPKERFSAEFPKEGPSILRIQQVVRGDSAAYFCASSPAHTANEKLFFGSGTQLSVL.